The 23 T cell receptor beta chains below were found in one sample sequenced in a study of radiotherapy plus CTLA-4 blockade in lung cancer (dated by TCRdb to the late 2010s). Library preparation was by the immunoSEQ multiplex PCR assay. TCRdb limited this immuneACCESS table to in-frame rearrangements with V and J called. A share of clones is missing; checked studies link under half to unresolved V genes, and the rest is unexplained. This sample is represented by tens of thousands of clones; about 80% of them were singletons. The ten largest account for roughly 10% of the sample. The sequenced sample was peripheral blood, obtained from a patient treated with radiotherapy plus ipilimumab. The receptor source for this set is a human donor with non-small cell lung cancer who had a complete response to radiotherapy plus ipilimumab.

The chain is built from TRBV2 and TRBJ2-5; 10 positions agree with TRBD2. Germline V gene data show CDR1 as SNHLY and CDR2 as FYNNEI. The CDR3 loop spans 15 amino acids. J lost 4 bases, V lost 5 bases, and 7 bases had no gene match. CDR3 bases: TGTGCCAGCAGTCCAGGACTAGCGGTCCCAGAGACCCAGTACTTC. Its protein product is CASSPGLAVPETQYF.

The chain is built from TRBV7-2 and TRBJ2-3; 7 bases are a match to TRBD1. J gave up 0 bases and V 1 base, and 1 base lay outside the gene matches. The germline V gene has CDR1 SGHTA and CDR2 FQGNSA. The CDR3 is 15 amino acids. CDR3 in amino acids: CASSLGGQSTDTQYF. The DNA of the CDR3 is TGTGCCAGCAGCTTAGGGGGACAGAGCACAGATACGCAGTATTTT. Supplemented by reference TRBV7-2 and TRBJ2-3, the full variable domain reads GAGVSQSPSNKVTEKGKDVELRCDPISGHTALYWYRQSLGQGLEFLIYFQGNSAPDKSGLPSDRFSAERTGGSVSTLTIQRTQQEDSAVYLCASSLGGQSTDTQYFGPGTRLTVL.

The gene calls are TRBV19 and TRBJ1-2; D remains ambiguous. Germline loops: CDR1 LNHDA, CDR2 SQIVND (reference sequence). Trimming left V 0 bases short and J 4 bases short, with 6 bases between. The CDR3 length is 13 residues. CDR3: CASSIEEGYGYTF. CDR3 nucleotides: TGTGCCAGTAGTATAGAAGAAGGCTATGGCTACACCTTC.

The rearrangement uses TRBV5-8 and TRBJ2-4, with 12 bases identical to TRBD1. The CDR3 is 14 residues long. The V gene's germline CDR1 is SGHTS and CDR2 YDEGEE. With V trimmed by 4 bases and J by 7 bases, 3 bases remained unmatched. The CDR3 is CASSKGTGGNIQYF. Written as DNA, the CDR3 is TGTGCCAGCAGCAAGGGGACAGGGGGCAACATTCAGTACTTC.

In this sample, this clone turned up a few times. The rearrangement joins TRBV19 to TRBJ1-3; the D is unclear. Germline V gene lookup returns CDR1 LNHDA and CDR2 SQIVND (reference sequence). The CDR3 is made up of 13 amino acids. The CDR3: CATSTGVGNTIYF. CDR3 DNA: TGTGCTACCAGTACCGGGGTTGGAAACACCATATATTTT.

The chain uses TRBV19 and TRBJ1-5; D may be TRBD1 (5 bases). The CDR3 sequence is 16 residues long. Trimming removed 5 bases at V and 2 bases at J, with 16 bases between. CDR1 is LNHDA, CDR2 SQIVND, per germline (reference sequence). The DNA for the CDR3 is TGTGCCAGTAGTGGAATGGGGGAAGTTGGCAATCAGCCCCAGCATTTT. It is translated as CASSGMGEVGNQPQHF.

V gene TRBV10-3 combines with J gene TRBJ2-3; perhaps TRBD1 as D (5 bases). Per germline, CDR1 ENHRY and CDR2 SYGVKD. V was shortened by 10 bases and J by 5 bases, with 22 bases between the two germline ends. The CDR3 loop spans 15 amino acids. The CDR3 here is CATARQQGSEDTQYF. The CDR3 DNA is TGTGCCACCGCTCGGCAGCAGGGCTCGGAAGATACGCAGTATTTT.

The chain is built from TRBV7-8 and TRBJ2-7, with D possibly being TRBD1 (5 bases). V was clipped by 2 bases and J by 1 base, with 12 bases between them. CDR1 and CDR2 (germline): SGHVS, FQNEAQ. CDR3 length: 15 residues. CDR3 sequence: CASSLQSTDSYEQYF. The CDR3 DNA follows: TGTGCCAGCAGCTTACAGTCGACAGATTCCTACGAGCAGTACTTC.

The CDR3, as DNA: TGTGCCAGCAGCCCCCCACCGGGACTTACCGTGGGCGGGGAGCTGTTTTTT. Translating it yields CASSPPPGLTVGGELFF. The chain has TRBV5-4 and TRBJ2-2; maybe TRBD2 (6 bases). The V gene lost 4 bases and the J gene lost 7 bases, with 23 bases spanning the gap. Germline V gives CDR1 SGHNT, CDR2 YYREEE (reference sequence). The CDR3 has 17 residues.

This clone was observed once. J is TRBJ1-3 and V is TRBV27, with D uncertain. CDR1 and CDR2 from the germline V gene are MNHEY and SMNVEV (reference sequence). This CDR3 has 14 residues. Trimming removed 2 bases from V and 0 bases from J, with 5 bases in between. The CDR3 DNA sequence: TGTGCCAGCAGTTTAGGCGGCTCTGGAAACACCATATATTTT. Residues: CASSLGGSGNTIYF.

The chain joins TRBV10-3 to TRBJ2-3, with 10 positions matching TRBD2. The J segment lost 0 bases and the V segment lost 3 bases, leaving 9 bases of the junction unmatched. CDR1 and CDR2 (germline): ENHRY, SYGVKD. The CDR3 runs to 18 residues. The DNA for the CDR3 is TGTGCCATCAGTGAAGCGGGGGGGAGACCCGCTAGCACAGATACGCAGTATTTT. Its translation: CAISEAGGRPASTDTQYF.

V is TRBV5-1 and J is TRBJ1-1; 8 bases agree with TRBD1. Germline V gene lookup returns CDR1 SGHRS and CDR2 YFSETQ. The CDR3 is 14 amino acids. V lost 4 bases, J lost 4 bases, and 6 bases stayed unmatched. DNA for the CDR3: TGCGCCAGCAGCGGGGACAGGTTAGGCACTGAAGCTTTCTTT. Translating it yields CASSGDRLGTEAFF.

The chain recombines TRBV10-3 with TRBJ1-4; weak D call: TRBD1 (6 bases). Germline V gives CDR1 ENHRY, CDR2 SYGVKD. Trimming stripped 0 bases from V and 3 bases from J, with 8 bases between. There are 15 residues in the CDR3. The CDR3 sequence is CAISESTGPNEKLFF. DNA of the CDR3: TGTGCCATCAGTGAGTCGACAGGCCCTAATGAAAAACTGTTTTTT.

This clone is medium-sized (0.01 to 0.1%) in the sample. V gene TRBV15 combines with J gene TRBJ1-1; D gene uncertain. The germline V and J ends were trimmed by 1 base and 1 base, with 7 bases remaining between them. Germline V CDR1 and CDR2: LNHNV, YYDKDF (reference sequence). The CDR3 is made up of 14 amino acids. The CDR3 sequence is CATSRAAPNTEAFF. CDR3 nucleotide sequence: TGTGCCACCAGCAGAGCAGCCCCGAACACTGAAGCTTTCTTT.

The chain links TRBV23-1 to TRBJ1-2; no firm D call. TRBV23-1 is sorted into the ORF group, with uncertain function. Trimming stripped 4 bases from V and 4 bases from J, with 13 bases between. The CDR3 loop spans 14 amino acids. The CDR3 nucleotides are TGCGCCAGCAGTCTTTTCAAGGCTACCTATGGCTACACCTTC. It translates to CASSLFKATYGYTF.

This chain connects TRBV12-2 to TRBJ1-1; the tabulated D call, TRBD1, remains unverified against the DNA. TRBV12-2 has pseudogene status. The CDR3 loop spans 16 amino acids. As DNA, the CDR3 is TGTGCAAGTCGCTTCTCCCAGGGACATTTGAACACTGAAGCTTTCTTT. It codes for CASRFSQGHLNTEAFF.

This rearrangement joins TRBV7-2 to TRBJ1-5; D might be TRBD1 (6 bases). The CDR3 extends over 13 amino acids. V dropped 5 bases and J dropped 7 bases, with 12 bases sitting between them. Germline assignment: CDR1 SGHTA and CDR2 FQGNSA. The CDR3: CASSQRGEQPQHF. In DNA form, the CDR3 reads TGTGCCAGCAGCCAAAGGGGGGAGCAGCCCCAGCATTTT.

CDR3 in DNA: TGCAGCGTTGGTCAGGGGGCCAATAATGAAAAACTGTTTTTT. Its protein is CSVGQGANNEKLFF. The genes are TRBV29-1 and TRBJ1-4; 8 nucleotides align to TRBD1. The V and J ends lost 4 bases and 4 bases, in that order; junction bases with no gene match: 5. Looked up from germline, CDR1 is SQVTM and CDR2 is ANQGSEA. The CDR3 spans 14 residues.

The chain employs TRBV27 and TRBJ2-7, with 13 bases that match TRBD2. CDR3 length equals 17 residues. V dropped 2 bases and J dropped 5; count of bases not matched to a gene: 9. Germline V CDR1 and CDR2: MNHEY, SMNVEV (reference sequence). CDR3 in amino acids: CASSLVGLAGSGNEQYV. CDR3 nucleotide sequence: TGTGCCAGCAGTTTAGTGGGACTAGCGGGATCTGGAAACGAGCAGTACGTC.

The V and J genes are TRBV9 and TRBJ2-3, with 8 bases matching TRBD2. Germline assignment: CDR1 SGDLS and CDR2 YYNGEE. This CDR3 is built from 16 residues. The V gene end was trimmed by 2 bases and the J gene end by 4 bases; junction bases not matched to a gene: 9. Written as DNA, the CDR3 is TGTGCCAGCAGCGTTAGAAGCGGGAGTATCGCAGATACGCAGTATTTT. Encoded protein: CASSVRSGSIADTQYF.

The genes are TRBV29-1 and TRBJ1-3; no definite D call. Trimming stripped 4 bases from V and 3 bases from J, with 10 bases between. Germline-derived CDR1 and CDR2 are SQVTM and ANQGSEA. The CDR3 runs 13 residues. The CDR3 DNA sequence: TGCAGCGTTGTAGGCCAGATTGGAAACACCATATATTTT. This translates into CSVVGQIGNTIYF.

This clone was found a few times. The chain is built from TRBV10-3 and TRBJ2-2; TRBD1 agrees at 10 bases. The CDR3 covers 14 residues. Germline CDR1 is ENHRY and CDR2 is SYGVKD. J was trimmed by 6 bases and V by 4 bases; bases with no gene match: 2. The CDR3 here is CAISGDRGSGELFF. The CDR3 DNA reads as TGTGCCATCAGTGGGGACAGGGGATCCGGGGAGCTGTTTTTT.

The chain links TRBV18 to TRBJ2-1, with D possibly TRBD1 on 6 matching bases. Germline CDR1 KGHSH, CDR2 LQKENI. The CDR3 contains 15 residues. Trimming pared 4 bases from V and 8 bases from J, leaving 18 bases between. CDR3 residues: CASSRGQGIRDEQFF. As DNA, the CDR3 is TGTGCCAGCTCACGTGGGCAGGGGATAAGGGATGAGCAGTTCTTC.